The present T cell receptor beta chain was sequenced within a study of blood T cell repertoires in COVID-19. Assignment of participants to cohorts was predicated upon participant-reported clinical history. Two negative PCRs, clearance, or symptom resolution were required of recovered Cohort 3 donors. In the authors' methods: Reference gene primer amplification gave estimated nucleated cell counts. Produced via immunoSEQ multiplex PCR; TCRdb's table is partial and in-frame only. V, J and clone size are those of that table, while D and trimming were read from the DNA. This sample has about 370,000 clones, with 80% to 90% found just once. This TCR was sampled from a man in his late teens or twenties who had recovered from COVID-19. The sequenced material came from PBMCs or T cells enriched from blood (not recorded which).

Here the CDR3 reads CASSQVRGQETQYF. CDR3 nucleotide sequence: TGTGCCAGCAGCCAAGTTCGGGGACAAGAGACCCAGTACTTC. This chain joins TRBV3-1 (or the pseudogene TRBV3-2) and TRBJ2-5, with D possibly matching TRBD2 (5 bases). The CDR3 contains 14 residues. V gave up 1 base and J gave up 2 bases, with 8 bases separating them. CDR1 is LGHDT, CDR2 YNNKEL, per germline (reference sequence).